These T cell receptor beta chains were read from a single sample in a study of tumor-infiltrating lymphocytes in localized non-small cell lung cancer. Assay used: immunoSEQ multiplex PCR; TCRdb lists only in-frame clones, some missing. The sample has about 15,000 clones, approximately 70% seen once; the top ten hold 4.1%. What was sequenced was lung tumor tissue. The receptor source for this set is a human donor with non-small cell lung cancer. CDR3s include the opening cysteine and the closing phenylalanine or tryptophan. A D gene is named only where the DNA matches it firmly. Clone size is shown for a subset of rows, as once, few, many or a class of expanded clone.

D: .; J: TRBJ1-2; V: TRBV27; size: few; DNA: TGTGCCAGCAGTTTATCCCCCGCCGACCACTATGGCTACACCTTC; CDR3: CASSLSPADHYGYTF
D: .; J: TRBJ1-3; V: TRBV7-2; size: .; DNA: TGTGCCAGCAGCTTAAGTTGGGCGGCAGGGGCAGGAAACACCATATATTTT; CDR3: CASSLSWAAGAGNTIYF
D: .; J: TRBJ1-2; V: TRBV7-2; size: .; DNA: TGTGCCAGCAGCTTGGCCGGGGGGGACTATGGCTACACCTTC; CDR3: CASSLAGGDYGYTF
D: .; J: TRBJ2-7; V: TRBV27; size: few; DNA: TGTGCCAGCAGTTTATCGTGGCAGGGGACCTACGAGCAGTACTTC; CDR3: CASSLSWQGTYEQYF
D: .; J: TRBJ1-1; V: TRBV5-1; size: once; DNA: TGCGCCAGCAGCTTGGTACAGGGTCTAATGAGTGGGGACACTGAAGCTTTCTTT; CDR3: CASSLVQGLMSGDTEAFF
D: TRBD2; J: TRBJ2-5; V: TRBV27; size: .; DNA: TGTGCCAGCAACCCACTAGCGGCTAGCGGGGAGACCCAGTACTTC; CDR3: CASNPLAASGETQYF
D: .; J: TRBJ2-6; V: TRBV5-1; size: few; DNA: TGCGCCAGCAGTCCAAGGGGGGCTGGGGCCAACGTCCTGACTTTC; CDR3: CASSPRGAGANVLTF
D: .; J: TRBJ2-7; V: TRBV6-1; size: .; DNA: TGTGCCAGCAGTGAAGCGTTCCGGGGTGTCTCCTACGAGCAGTACTTC; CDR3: CASSEAFRGVSYEQYF
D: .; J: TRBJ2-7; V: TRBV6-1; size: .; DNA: TGTGCCAGCAGATATATGCACGAGCAGTACTTC; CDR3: CASRYMHEQYF
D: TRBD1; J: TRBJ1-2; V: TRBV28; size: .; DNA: TGTGCCAGCAGGCCATTAACAGGGGTGGTTGGCTACACCTTC; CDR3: CASRPLTGVVGYTF
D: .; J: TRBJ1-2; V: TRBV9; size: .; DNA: TGTGCCAGCAGCGTAGTGAGTCGGGGGGACGGCTACACCTTC; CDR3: CASSVVSRGDGYTF
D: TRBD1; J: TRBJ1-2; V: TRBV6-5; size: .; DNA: TGTGCCAGCAGGGAGGGACAGAACTATGGCTACACCTTC; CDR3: CASREGQNYGYTF
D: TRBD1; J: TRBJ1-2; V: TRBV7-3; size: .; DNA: TGTGCCAGCAGCTTAAGGGGGGGGACAGCGGATGGCTACACCTTC; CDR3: CASSLRGGTADGYTF
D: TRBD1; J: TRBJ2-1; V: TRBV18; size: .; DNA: TGTGCCAGCTCACTATTAAGGACAGGGAGCTCCTACAATGAGCAGTTCTTC; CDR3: CASSLLRTGSSYNEQFF
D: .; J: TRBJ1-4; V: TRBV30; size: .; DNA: TGTGCCTGGACGTGGGGGACTAATGAAAAACTGTTTTTT; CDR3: CAWTWGTNEKLFF
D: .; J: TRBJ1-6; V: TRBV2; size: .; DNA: TGTGCCAGCAGTGGGGGCCCACCCCTCCACTTT; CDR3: CASSGGPPLHF
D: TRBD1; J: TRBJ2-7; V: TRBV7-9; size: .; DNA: TGTGCCACCTACTCGGCCAGGGGGTCCTACGAGCAGTACTTC; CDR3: CATYSARGSYEQYF
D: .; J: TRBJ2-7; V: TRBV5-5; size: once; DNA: TGTGCCAGCAGCTGGGGAGTCGGACCGCTAACCTACGAGCAGTACTTC; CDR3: CASSWGVGPLTYEQYF
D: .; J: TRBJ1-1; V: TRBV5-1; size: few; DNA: TGCGCCAGCAGCTTGGGACAGCAAGAAGGTGAAGCTTTCTTT; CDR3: CASSLGQQEGEAFF
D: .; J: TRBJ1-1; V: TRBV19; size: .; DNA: TGTGCCAGTAGTATAGTCACAGGGAGTACTGAAGCTTTCTTT; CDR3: CASSIVTGSTEAFF
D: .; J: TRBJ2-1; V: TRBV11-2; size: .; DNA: TGTGCCAGCAGACCAGCATCCGGGACAACGTCCTACAATGAGCAGTTCTTC; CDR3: CASRPASGTTSYNEQFF
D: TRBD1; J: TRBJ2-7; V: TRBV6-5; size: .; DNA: TGTGCCAGCAGTCCAGGGACAGGGATGTACGAGCAGTACTTC; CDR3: CASSPGTGMYEQYF
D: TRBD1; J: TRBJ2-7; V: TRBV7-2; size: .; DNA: TGTGCCAGCAGCTTAGTAAATCACAGGGGGCTATCCTACGAGCAGTACTTC; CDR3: CASSLVNHRGLSYEQYF
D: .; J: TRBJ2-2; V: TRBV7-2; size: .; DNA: TGTGCCAGCAGCTTAGTCTGGACCGGGGAGCTGTTTTTT; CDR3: CASSLVWTGELFF
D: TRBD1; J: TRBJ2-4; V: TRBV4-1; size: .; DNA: TGCGCCAGCAGCCAAGAGGGACAGAGATTAGCCAAAAACATTCAGTACTTC; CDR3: CASSQEGQRLAKNIQYF
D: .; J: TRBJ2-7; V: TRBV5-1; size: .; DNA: TGCGCCAGCAGCCCAACTAGCTCCCCCTCCTACGAGCAGTACTTC; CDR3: CASSPTSSPSYEQYF
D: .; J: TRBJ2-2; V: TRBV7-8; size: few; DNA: TGTGCCAGCAGCCTCCGGGACACCACCGGGGAGCTGTTTTTT; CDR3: CASSLRDTTGELFF
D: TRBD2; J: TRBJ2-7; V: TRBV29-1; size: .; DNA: TGCAGCGTTCCGGTAGCGGGAGCCTACGAGCAGTACTTC; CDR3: CSVPVAGAYEQYF
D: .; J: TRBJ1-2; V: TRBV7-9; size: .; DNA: TGTGCCAGCAGGCCCAGCTCGGACAGTGGCTACACCTTC; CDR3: CASRPSSDSGYTF
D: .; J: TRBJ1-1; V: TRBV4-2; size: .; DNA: TGTGCCAGCAGCCAAGTAGGAACAGGAAACACTGAAGCTTTCTTT; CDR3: CASSQVGTGNTEAFF
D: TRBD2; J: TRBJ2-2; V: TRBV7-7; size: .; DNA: TGTGCCAGCGAGAGGGAGGGCACCGGGGAGCTGTTTTTT; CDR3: CASEREGTGELFF
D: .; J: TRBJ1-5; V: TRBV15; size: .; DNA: TGTGCCACCAGCAAGCTCGGCGGAGGCAATCAGCCCCAGCATTTT; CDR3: CATSKLGGGNQPQHF
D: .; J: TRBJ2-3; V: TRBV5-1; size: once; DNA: TGCGCCAGCAGCCTCTTTCCGGGTAGCACAGATACGCAGTATTTT; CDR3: CASSLFPGSTDTQYF
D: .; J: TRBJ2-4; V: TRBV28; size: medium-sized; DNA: TGTGCCAGCAGTCAAGTCGGGGGATTATCCAAAAACATTCAGTACTTC; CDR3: CASSQVGGLSKNIQYF
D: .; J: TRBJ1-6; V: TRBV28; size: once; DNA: TGTGCCAGCAATCGGGTTCATAATTCACCCCTCCACTTT; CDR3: CASNRVHNSPLHF
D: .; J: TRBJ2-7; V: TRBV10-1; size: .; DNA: TGCGCCAGCAGTGAGGGAGTCACCTACGAGCAGTACTTC; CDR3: CASSEGVTYEQYF
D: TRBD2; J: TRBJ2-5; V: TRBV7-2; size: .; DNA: TGTGCCAGCAGCTTAGAGGGTAGCGGGGGGCCATCAGAGACCCAGTACTTC; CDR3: CASSLEGSGGPSETQYF
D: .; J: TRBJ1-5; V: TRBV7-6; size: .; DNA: TGTGCCAGCAGCTTATCGGAGGGGCAGCCCCAGCATTTT; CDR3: CASSLSEGQPQHF
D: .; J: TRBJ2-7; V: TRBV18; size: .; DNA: TGTGCCAGCTCACCTCCAGGGGTCGGCGACGAGCAGTACTTC; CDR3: CASSPPGVGDEQYF
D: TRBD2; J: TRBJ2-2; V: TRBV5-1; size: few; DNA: TGCGCCAGCAGCTTACGACTAGCGGGGGGGCCGATCACCGGGGAGCTGTTTTTT; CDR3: CASSLRLAGGPITGELFF
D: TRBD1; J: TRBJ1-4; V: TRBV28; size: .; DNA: TGTGCCGCCAGGGGGCTCGGGACTAATGAAAAACTGTTTTTT; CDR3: CAARGLGTNEKLFF
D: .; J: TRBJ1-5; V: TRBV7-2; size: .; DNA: TGTGCCAGCAGCTTACAGACGGGTAGCAATCAGCCCCAGCATTTT; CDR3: CASSLQTGSNQPQHF
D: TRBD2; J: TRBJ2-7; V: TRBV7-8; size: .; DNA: TGTGCCAGCAGCCCAGGGGGGGGACTAGCGGGAACTTACGAGCAGTACTTC; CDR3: CASSPGGGLAGTYEQYF
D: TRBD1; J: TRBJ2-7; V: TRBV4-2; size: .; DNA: TGTGCCAGCAGCCAAGTCGGGACAGGGGGTTACGAGCAGTACTTC; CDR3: CASSQVGTGGYEQYF
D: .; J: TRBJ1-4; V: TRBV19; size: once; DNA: TGTGCCAGTAGTCCGAGGAGACAGCTAACTAATGAAAAACTGTTTTTT; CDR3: CASSPRRQLTNEKLFF
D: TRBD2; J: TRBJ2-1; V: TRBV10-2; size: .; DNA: TGCGCCAGCAGTGAGGTGCGGCTAGCGGGAGCAAATGAGCAGTTCTTC; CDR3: CASSEVRLAGANEQFF
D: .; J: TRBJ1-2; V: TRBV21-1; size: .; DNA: TGTGCCACCTTCACAGGGATCTGCGGCTACACCTTC; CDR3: CATFTGICGYTF
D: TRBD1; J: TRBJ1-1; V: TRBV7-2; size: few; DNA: TGTGCCAGCAGTGGTGCAGGGGGCTACACTGAAGCTTTCTTT; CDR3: CASSGAGGYTEAFF
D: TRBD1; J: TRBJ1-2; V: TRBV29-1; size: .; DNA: TGCAGCGGCAAGACAGGGTCCTATGGCTACACCTTC; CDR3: CSGKTGSYGYTF
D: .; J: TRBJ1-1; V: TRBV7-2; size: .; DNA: TGTGCCAGCAGCTTGGTATTTGACGGCCTCGGTGAAGCTTTCTTT; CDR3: CASSLVFDGLGEAFF
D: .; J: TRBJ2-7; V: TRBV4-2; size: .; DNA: TGTGCCACGCCCCGTACCCTGCGCCCCGAGTCCTACGAGCAGTACTTC; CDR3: CATPRTLRPESYEQYF
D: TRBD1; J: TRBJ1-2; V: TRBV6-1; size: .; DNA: TGTGCCAGCATCACTCAGATTTACAGGGGTAGCTACACCTTC; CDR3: CASITQIYRGSYTF
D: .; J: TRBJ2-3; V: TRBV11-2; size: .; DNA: TGTGCCAGCAGCTCCAAACGGGACCTCCTAAGCACAGATACGCAGTATTTT; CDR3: CASSSKRDLLSTDTQYF
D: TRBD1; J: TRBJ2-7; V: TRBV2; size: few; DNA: TGTGCCAGTAGGGGGACCGGGACAGGGGGCGAGCAGTACTTC; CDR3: CASRGTGTGGEQYF
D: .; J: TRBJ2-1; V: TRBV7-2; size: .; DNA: TGTGCCAGCAGCTTAGCGCCCTCGCAGGATGAGCAGTTCTTC; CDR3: CASSLAPSQDEQFF
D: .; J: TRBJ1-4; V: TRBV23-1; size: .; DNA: TGCGCCAGCAGTCTCCGGGACCCAGCAACTAATGAAAAACTGTTTTTT; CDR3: CASSLRDPATNEKLFF
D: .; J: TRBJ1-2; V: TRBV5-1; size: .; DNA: TGCGCCAGCAGCCAGGACGGTAACTATGGCTACACCTTC; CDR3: CASSQDGNYGYTF
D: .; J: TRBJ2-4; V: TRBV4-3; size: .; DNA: TGCGCCAGCAGCCATCGGACGAGGGGCAAAAACATTCAGTACTTC; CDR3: CASSHRTRGKNIQYF
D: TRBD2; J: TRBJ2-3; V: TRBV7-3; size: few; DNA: TGTGCCAGCAGCTGGGGACTAGCGGGGTTAAACACAGATACGCAGTATTTT; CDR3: CASSWGLAGLNTDTQYF
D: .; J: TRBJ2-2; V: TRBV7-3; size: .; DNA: TGTGCCAGCAGCCTACTGGGGCTCACGAACACCGGGGAGCTGTTTTTT; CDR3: CASSLLGLTNTGELFF